Below, 30 T cell receptor beta chains from the same sample are listed, as sequenced in a study of blood T cell repertoires in COVID-19. Assay used: immunoSEQ multiplex PCR; TCRdb lists only in-frame clones, some missing. The sample has roughly 140,000 clones, roughly nine tenths seen once. Sequencing was done on a sample of peripheral blood. The receptors were gathered from a woman aged 40-49 years with acute or convalescent COVID-19.

J is TRBJ1-1 and V is TRBV20-1; D uncertain. CDR1 and CDR2 (germline): DFQATT, SNEGSKA (reference sequence). The V and J ends lost 3 bases and 1 base respectively, with 6 bases between them. The CDR3 contains 12 residues. The DNA for the CDR3 is TGCAGTGCTAGTCCAGGGAACACTGAAGCTTTCTTT. Its protein is CSASPGNTEAFF.

J is TRBJ2-3 and V is TRBV4-2; D may be TRBD2 (6 bases). The CDR3 has 15 residues. V lost 4 bases to trimming and J lost 3 bases, with 14 bases between them. Germline-derived CDR1 and CDR2 are LGHNA and YNFKEQ. CDR3 residues: CASSPARRATDTQYF. CDR3 DNA sequence: TGTGCCAGCAGCCCCGCGCGGAGGGCTACAGATACGCAGTATTTT.

This chain connects TRBV9 to TRBJ2-2; D remains unclear. The CDR3 runs 13 residues. With 0 bases removed from V and 6 bases from J, the gap between germline ends came to 6 bases. Germline V gene lookup returns CDR1 SGDLS and CDR2 YYNGEE. The CDR3 region has the DNA TGTGCCAGCAGCGTAGCACAGCCCGGGGAGCTGTTTTTT. Translated: CASSVAQPGELFF.

V gene TRBV11-2 combines with J gene TRBJ2-7, with D hard to call. Trimming left V 5 bases short and J 0 bases short, with 5 bases between. The CDR3 consists of 12 residues. Germline V gene sequence: CDR1 SGHAT, CDR2 FQNNGV. For the CDR3, the DNA is TGTGCCAGCAGCCTAATCTCCTACGAGCAGTACTTC. It codes for CASSLISYEQYF.

The chain carries TRBV4-1 and TRBJ2-2; 10 bases are a match to TRBD1. There are 15 residues in the CDR3. The V gene end was trimmed by 7 bases and the J gene end by 5 bases; junction bases not matched to a gene: 7. Germline V gene sequence: CDR1 MGHRA, CDR2 YSYEKL. CDR3 DNA: TGCGCCAGCACCCTACCGGGACAGGGGACCGGGGAGCTGTTTTTT. It is translated as CASTLPGQGTGELFF.

Notes on this clone: Other nucleotide sequences from this sample produce the same CDR3. The gene calls are TRBV9 and TRBJ2-3; maybe TRBD2 (6 bases). Trimming removed 0 bases from V and 3 bases from J, with 8 bases in between. The CDR3 has 14 residues. The germline V gene has CDR1 SGDLS and CDR2 YYNGEE. This chain's CDR3 is CASSVEGGTDTQYF. CDR3 nucleotide sequence: TGTGCCAGCAGCGTAGAGGGAGGAACAGATACGCAGTATTTT.

This clone was seen once. The chain is built from TRBV25-1 and TRBJ2-5, with D perhaps matching TRBD1 (6 bases). Germline CDR1 reads MGHDK; CDR2 reads SYGVNS. The CDR3 runs to 18 residues. The V end was cut by 3 bases, the J end by 1 base, with 21 bases between. CDR3 loop: CASSELPRTDEFQETQYF. CDR3 DNA: TGTGCCAGCAGTGAGCTCCCACGGACAGACGAATTCCAAGAGACCCAGTACTTC.

This chain links TRBV10-3 with TRBJ2-1; D remains unclear. With 6 bases removed from V and 7 bases from J, the gap between germline ends came to 7 bases. The CDR3 totals 11 residues. The germline V gene has CDR1 ENHRY and CDR2 SYGVKD. CDR3 sequence reads: CAIRIANEQFF. The CDR3 coding sequence is TGTGCCATCAGGATTGCGAATGAGCAGTTCTTC.

The CDR3 nucleotides read TGTGCCTGGAATGGACAGAGCAATTCACCCCTCCACTTT. Protein sequence: CAWNGQSNSPLHF. This rearrangement joins TRBV30 to TRBJ1-6; perhaps TRBD1 as D (6 bases). This CDR3 contains 13 residues. The germline gives CDR1 GTSNPN, CDR2 SVGIG (reference sequence). The V end lost 4 bases, the J end lost 7 bases, and 11 bases lay between the germline ends.

This clone was observed once. The J gene is TRBJ2-1, the V gene TRBV6-5; 9 bases are shared with TRBD2. V lost 0 bases and J lost 7; bases outside the gene matches: 7. This CDR3 has 16 amino acids. Germline V gene sequence: CDR1 MNHEY, CDR2 SVGAGI. CDR3 protein: CASSYSRSTSGNEQFF. Written as DNA, the CDR3 is TGTGCCAGCAGTTACTCGCGATCTACTAGCGGGAATGAGCAGTTCTTC.

The rearrangement links TRBV30 to TRBJ2-7; weak D call: TRBD1 (6 bases). The V gene's germline CDR1 is GTSNPN and CDR2 SVGIG (reference sequence). The CDR3 is 12 amino acids. Between the trimmed V and J ends, which lost 6 bases and 5 bases, there was a span of 14 bases. CDR3 coding DNA: TGTGCCTGCGGTTCAGGGGAGAACGAGCAGTACTTC. Protein: CACGSGENEQYF.

The chain carries TRBV28 and TRBJ1-3, with a tentative D call TRBD1 (6 bases). The CDR3 is 15 amino acids. Germline V gene sequence: CDR1 MDHEN, CDR2 SYDVKM. The V end lost 10 bases, the J end lost 4 bases, and 20 bases lay between the germline ends. The CDR3 DNA follows: TGTGCCACTCAAACAGGGAAGGTGGGCGGAAACACCATATATTTT. It translates to CATQTGKVGGNTIYF.

This chain uses TRBV6-1 with TRBJ2-3; D remains unclear. The germline V and J ends were trimmed by 2 bases and 6 bases, with 3 bases remaining between them. There are 11 residues in the CDR3. Germline V lookup: CDR1 MNHNS, CDR2 SASEGT. The CDR3 loop reads CASSESDTQYF. CDR3 coding DNA: TGTGCCAGCAGTGAAAGCGATACGCAGTATTTT.

This clone was observed a few times. This sequence joins TRBV30 and TRBJ2-2; 7 bases map to TRBD1. The CDR3 length is 15 residues. V lost 4 bases and J lost 1; bases outside the gene matches: 6. The V gene's germline CDR1 is GTSNPN and CDR2 SVGIG (reference sequence). Here the CDR3 reads CAWTFRDRNTGELFF. The CDR3 bases are TGTGCCTGGACCTTTAGGGACAGGAACACCGGGGAGCTGTTTTTT.

V is TRBV6-5 and J is TRBJ1-1; TRBD1 is a possible D gene (5 bases). This CDR3 has 14 amino acids. Germline V CDR1 and CDR2: MNHEY, SVGAGI. Trimming pared 2 bases from V and 1 base from J, leaving 8 bases between. CDR3: CASSYPGENTEAFF. CDR3 nucleotides: TGTGCCAGCAGTTACCCGGGGGAGAACACTGAAGCTTTCTTT.

In its sample, this clone was seen once. The rearrangement joins TRBV6-5 to TRBJ2-1; the D is unclear. With 5 bases removed from V and 5 bases from J, the gap between germline ends came to 13 bases. The CDR3 extends over 14 amino acids. Per germline, CDR1 MNHEY and CDR2 SVGAGI. The CDR3 reads CASSRTRQHNEQFF. The CDR3 DNA reads as TGTGCCAGCAGTCGAACGAGGCAGCACAATGAGCAGTTCTTC.

The rearrangement links TRBV5-4 to TRBJ1-2, with D uncertain. The germline V and J ends were trimmed by 0 bases and 5 bases, with 5 bases remaining between them. Germline CDR1 reads SGHNT; CDR2 reads YYREEE (reference sequence). This CDR3 has 12 residues. The CDR3 DNA is TGTGCCAGCAGCTTGGAACAGTATGGCTACACCTTC. Amino acid sequence: CASSLEQYGYTF.

J is TRBJ2-5 and V is TRBV9, with 7 bases aligning to TRBD2. The CDR3 is 14 residues long. Germline CDR1 and CDR2: SGDLS and YYNGEE. V dropped 0 bases and J dropped 3; count of bases not matched to a gene: 2. The CDR3, as DNA: TGTGCCAGCAGCGTAGTTCGGGGGGAAGAGACCCAGTACTTC. Translation: CASSVVRGEETQYF.

This rearrangement joins TRBV3-1 (or the pseudogene TRBV3-2) to TRBJ2-7; 10 bases agree with TRBD2. Losses at the gene ends were 3 bases for V and 6 bases for J; bases not matched to a gene: 5. CDR3 size: 14 residues. CDR1 and CDR2 (germline): LGHDT, YNNKEL (reference sequence). In DNA, the CDR3 is TGTGCCAGCAGCCAGAGCGGGAGGGCAGGCGAGCAGTACTTC. Residues: CASSQSGRAGEQYF.

The genes are TRBV6-4 and TRBJ1-2, with no clear D. CDR1 and CDR2 from the germline V gene are MRHNA and SNTAGT. Trimming took 2 bases from V and 6 from J, leaving 10 bases between them. This CDR3 region has 13 residues. DNA of the CDR3: TGTGCCAGCAGTGACGGGAGTCTAGATGGCTACACCTTC. This codes for CASSDGSLDGYTF.

The chain is built from TRBV7-7 and TRBJ1-1; D remains unclear. This CDR3 comprises 13 residues. Looked up from germline, CDR1 is SSHAT and CDR2 is FNYEAQ (reference sequence). V lost 3 bases to trimming and J lost 1 base, with 6 bases between them. The CDR3 region is CASSLGQNTEAFF. The CDR3, as DNA: TGTGCCAGCAGCTTGGGCCAGAACACTGAAGCTTTCTTT.

This chain connects TRBV30 to TRBJ2-1, with TRBD2 identical over 9 bases. The CDR3 is made up of 15 amino acids. Trimming removed 2 bases from V and 5 bases from J; junction bases left unmatched: 7. Germline V CDR1 and CDR2: GTSNPN, SVGIG (reference sequence). This CDR3 is CAWSSAGGIDNEQFF. The CDR3 DNA reads as TGTGCCTGGAGTTCAGCGGGGGGTATTGACAATGAGCAGTTCTTC.

The chain combines TRBV19 with TRBJ2-1, with 9 bases aligning to TRBD2. With 5 bases clipped from V and 6 bases from J, the junction kept 11 bases outside the gene matches. The germline gives CDR1 LNHDA, CDR2 SQIVND (reference sequence). CDR3 length: 16 amino acids. The CDR3 sequence is CASSQLAGSTGNEQFF. The DNA for the CDR3 is TGTGCCAGTAGTCAGCTAGCGGGATCCACCGGCAATGAGCAGTTCTTC.

This sequence joins TRBV27 and TRBJ2-7, with TRBD2 identical over 8 bases. Germline CDR1 MNHEY, CDR2 SMNVEV (reference sequence). V dropped 4 bases and J dropped 4; count of bases not matched to a gene: 9. The CDR3 runs to 15 residues. CDR3 in amino acids: CASSSLGTRPYEQYF. CDR3 DNA sequence: TGTGCCAGCAGTTCCCTCGGGACTAGACCATACGAGCAGTACTTC.

CDR3 bases: TGTGCCAGCAGCGCCGAAACTCCTACCGGGGAGCTGTTTTTT. Amino acids: CASSAETPTGELFF. The genes are TRBV9 and TRBJ2-2; D is ambiguous. The CDR3 totals 14 residues. With 3 bases removed from V and 5 bases from J, the gap between germline ends came to 11 bases. Germline-derived CDR1 and CDR2 are SGDLS and YYNGEE.

This clone was picked up one time. This chain uses TRBV18 with TRBJ1-4; TRBD1 aligns across 7 bases. Germline CDR1 reads KGHSH; CDR2 reads LQKENI. The J segment lost 7 bases and the V segment lost 2 bases, leaving 4 bases of the junction unmatched. This CDR3 region has 14 residues. The DNA of the CDR3 is TGTGCCAGCTCACCAGGACAGGAGGCTGAAAAACTGTTTTTT. Protein product: CASSPGQEAEKLFF.

This clone was recorded a few times. This chain links TRBV24-1 with TRBJ2-7; possible D gene TRBD2, 6 bases. The CDR3 extends over 16 amino acids. Germline lookup yields CDR1 KGHDR and CDR2 SFDVKD. Trimming took off 4 bases at V and 4 bases at J, with 19 bases between the two ends. The CDR3: CATSDSLSGSTYEQYF. The CDR3 DNA is TGTGCCACCAGTGACTCCCTTAGCGGCTCTACTTACGAGCAGTACTTC.

The chain recombines TRBV9 with TRBJ2-1, with 7 bases that match TRBD1. Germline CDR1 and CDR2: SGDLS and YYNGEE. CDR3 length: 14 amino acids. With 4 bases clipped from V and 7 bases from J, the junction kept 8 bases outside the gene matches. The CDR3 is CASSTRQGYNEQFF. CDR3 in DNA: TGTGCCAGCAGCACCCGACAGGGTTATAATGAGCAGTTCTTC. The full variable domain, in which reference TRBV9 and TRBJ2-1 provide the parts outside the CDR3, is DSGVTQTPKHLITATGQRVTLRCSPRSGDLSVYWYQQSLDQGLQFLIQYYNGEERAKGNILERFSAQQFPDLHSELNLSSLELGDSALYFCASSTRQGYNEQFFGPGTRLTVL.

This chain uses TRBV27 with TRBJ2-3, with TRBD2 identical over 8 bases. The CDR3 length is 18 residues. With 5 bases clipped from V and 0 bases from J, the junction kept 13 bases outside the gene matches. Germline values: CDR1 MNHEY, CDR2 SMNVEV (reference sequence). Here the CDR3 reads CASSLLAGLGASTDTQYF. DNA of the CDR3: TGTGCCAGCAGTCTCCTAGCGGGTCTCGGGGCTAGCACAGATACGCAGTATTTT.

V gene TRBV19 combines with J gene TRBJ2-6, with D possibly being TRBD2 (5 bases). V dropped 5 bases and J dropped 4 bases, with 15 bases sitting between them. This CDR3 contains 16 residues. Germline CDR1 reads LNHDA; CDR2 reads SQIVND (reference sequence). CDR3 nucleotides: TGTGCCAGTAGTTTAGGACGGTCGGGGGGGGCCAACGTCCTGACTTTC. The encoded protein is CASSLGRSGGANVLTF.